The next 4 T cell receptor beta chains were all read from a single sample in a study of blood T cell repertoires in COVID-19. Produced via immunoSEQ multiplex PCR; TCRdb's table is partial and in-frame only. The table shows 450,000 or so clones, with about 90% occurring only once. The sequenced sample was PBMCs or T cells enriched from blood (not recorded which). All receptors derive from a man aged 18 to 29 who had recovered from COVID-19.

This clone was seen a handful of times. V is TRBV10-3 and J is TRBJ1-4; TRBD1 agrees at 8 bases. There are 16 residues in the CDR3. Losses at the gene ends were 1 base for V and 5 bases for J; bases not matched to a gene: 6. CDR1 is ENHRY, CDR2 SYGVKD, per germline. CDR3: CAISEWGTGPNEKLFF. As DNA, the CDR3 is TGTGCCATCAGTGAGTGGGGGACAGGTCCGAATGAAAAACTGTTTTTT.

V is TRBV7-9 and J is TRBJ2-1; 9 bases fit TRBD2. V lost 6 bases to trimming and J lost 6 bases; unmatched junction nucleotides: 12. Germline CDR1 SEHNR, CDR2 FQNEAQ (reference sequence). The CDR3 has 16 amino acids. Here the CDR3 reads CASRELAGNPLNEQFF. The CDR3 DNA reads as TGTGCCAGCAGAGAGCTAGCGGGAAACCCTCTCAATGAGCAGTTCTTC.

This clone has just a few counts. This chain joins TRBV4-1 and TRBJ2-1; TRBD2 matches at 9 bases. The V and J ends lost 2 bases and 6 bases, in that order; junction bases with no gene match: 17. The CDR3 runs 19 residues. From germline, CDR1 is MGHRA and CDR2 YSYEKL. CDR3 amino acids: CASSQPGASGKGWGNEQFF. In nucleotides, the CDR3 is TGCGCCAGCAGCCAACCCGGGGCTAGCGGGAAGGGATGGGGCAATGAGCAGTTCTTC.

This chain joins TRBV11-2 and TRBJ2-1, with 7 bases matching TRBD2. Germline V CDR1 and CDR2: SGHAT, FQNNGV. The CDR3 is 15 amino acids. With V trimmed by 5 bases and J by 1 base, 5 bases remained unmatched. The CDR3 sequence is CASSNSGRSYNEQFF. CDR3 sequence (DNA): TGTGCCAGCAGCAATAGCGGGCGATCCTACAATGAGCAGTTCTTC.